These 14 T cell receptor beta chains originate from one sample sequenced in a study of blood T cell repertoires in COVID-19. Profiling relied on immunoSEQ multiplex PCR, and the TCRdb table lists in-frame clones only, not all of them. Counted here are about 54,000 clones, roughly 90% occurring once; the ten biggest clones make up 7.5% to 8.5%. Material: peripheral blood. The source is a man in his sixties with active COVID-19.

The CDR3 nucleotides are TGTGCCAGCAGTTTCGCCAGCGTCTATGGCTACACCTTC. It encodes CASSFASVYGYTF. The chain combines TRBV28 with TRBJ1-2; no clear D. The CDR3 consists of 13 residues. The ends were cut back, 3 bases at V and 4 bases at J, with 9 bases in the middle. In germline, CDR1 is MDHEN, CDR2 SYDVKM.

This rearrangement joins TRBV10-1 to TRBJ1-1; no firm D call. This CDR3 has 15 amino acids. The V and J ends lost 0 bases and 1 base respectively, with 9 bases between them. The germline V gene encodes CDR1 WNHNN and CDR2 SYGVQD (reference sequence). The CDR3 sequence is CASSESGDRNTEAFF. DNA for the CDR3: TGCGCCAGCAGTGAGTCCGGGGATCGGAACACTGAAGCTTTCTTT.

The rearrangement joins TRBV2 to TRBJ2-7; TRBD1 matches at 8 bases. V lost 6 bases and J lost 2; bases outside the gene matches: 9. The CDR3 loop spans 15 amino acids. The germline V gene encodes CDR1 SNHLY and CDR2 FYNNEI. CDR3 amino acids: CASRPPGQVTYEQYF. CDR3 coding DNA: TGTGCCAGCAGGCCTCCGGGACAGGTGACCTACGAGCAGTACTTC.

This clone appeared once. The chain has TRBV19 and TRBJ2-5; TRBD2 is a possible D gene (6 bases). CDR1 LNHDA and CDR2 SQIVND come from the germline V gene (reference sequence). The CDR3 totals 17 residues. Trimming cost V 1 base and J 7 bases, with 22 bases left between them. The CDR3 is CASSIARWGRLEGTQYF. In nucleotides, the CDR3 is TGTGCCAGTAGTATAGCCCGTTGGGGTCGACTAGAGGGGACCCAGTACTTC.

The V gene is TRBV7-2, the J gene TRBJ1-4; D perhaps matches TRBD1 (5 bases). The CDR3 is 15 amino acids. In germline, CDR1 is SGHTA, CDR2 FQGNSA. The V and J ends lost 1 base and 7 bases respectively, with 13 bases between them. For the CDR3, the DNA is TGTGCCAGCAGCTTAGTCCGGGGGTTTGTTGAAAAACTGTTTTTT. It is translated as CASSLVRGFVEKLFF.

J is TRBJ1-2 and V is TRBV11-2, with TRBD1 matching over 7 bases. The germline V gene encodes CDR1 SGHAT and CDR2 FQNNGV. The CDR3 has 13 residues. The J segment lost 6 bases and the V segment lost 5 bases, leaving 6 bases of the junction unmatched. The CDR3, as DNA: TGTGCCAGCAGCCGGGACAGTGGAGATGGCTACACCTTC. It yields the protein CASSRDSGDGYTF.

This clone came up once. The chain combines TRBV19 with TRBJ2-1, with 8 bases identical to TRBD1. This CDR3 has 13 amino acids. Germline V gene data show CDR1 as LNHDA and CDR2 as SQIVND (reference sequence). The V and J ends lost 5 bases and 6 bases, in that order; junction bases with no gene match: 3. The CDR3 region is CASSGQGLNEQFF. In DNA, the CDR3 is TGTGCCAGTAGTGGACAGGGCCTCAATGAGCAGTTCTTC.

The count of this clone is one. The J gene is TRBJ1-5, the V gene TRBV12-3 or TRBV12-4; tentatively, D is TRBD1 (5 bases). This CDR3 is built from 13 residues. The V end was cut by 9 bases, the J end by 0 bases, with 9 bases between. The CDR3 sequence is CASAQGSNQPQHF. CDR3 DNA sequence: TGTGCCAGTGCCCAGGGTAGCAATCAGCCCCAGCATTTT.

V gene TRBV7-2 combines with J gene TRBJ2-7; TRBD1 matches at 8 bases. This CDR3 has 13 amino acids. Germline CDR1 SGHTA, CDR2 FQGNSA. Trimming removed 2 bases from V and 8 bases from J; junction bases left unmatched: 5. The CDR3 coding sequence is TGTGCCAGCAGCTTACAGGGGGCCCCCAAGCAGTACTTC. It yields the protein CASSLQGAPKQYF. The whole variable domain, remainder taken from reference TRBV7-2 and TRBJ2-7, is GAGVSQSPSNKVTEKGKDVELRCDPISGHTALYWYRQSLGQGLEFLIYFQGNSAPDKSGLPSDRFSAERTGGSVSTLTIQRTQQEDSAVYLCASSLQGAPKQYFGPGTRLTVT.

This clone was counted once. This chain uses TRBV2 with TRBJ2-7; D is undetermined. There are 12 residues in the CDR3. Germline V lookup: CDR1 SNHLY, CDR2 FYNNEI. Between the trimmed V and J ends, which lost 3 bases and 5 bases, there was a span of 8 bases. The CDR3 region is CASSDVQDEQYF. CDR3 sequence (DNA): TGTGCCAGCAGTGATGTCCAGGACGAGCAGTACTTC.

The chain couples TRBV5-6 to TRBJ2-1, with 8 bases identical to TRBD2. CDR1 is SGHDT, CDR2 YYEEEE, per germline. The V gene end was trimmed by 0 bases and the J gene end by 4 bases; junction bases not matched to a gene: 3. This CDR3 is built from 15 residues. This CDR3 is CASSLVAGLYNEQFF. Here the CDR3 DNA reads TGTGCCAGCAGCTTGGTAGCGGGATTGTACAATGAGCAGTTCTTC.

The J gene is TRBJ2-3, the V gene TRBV5-1; TRBD2 matches 11 bases. Per germline, CDR1 SGHRS and CDR2 YFSETQ. The ends lost 4 bases at V and 2 bases at J; junction bases unmatched: 6. CDR3 length: 16 residues. The chain's CDR3 is CASSEGTSGFTDTQYF. The CDR3 DNA sequence: TGCGCCAGCAGCGAAGGGACTAGCGGCTTCACAGATACGCAGTATTTT.

This rearrangement joins TRBV6-6 to TRBJ1-2; the match to TRBD1 covers 8 bases. The J segment lost 0 bases and the V segment lost 5 bases, leaving 11 bases of the junction unmatched. Germline lookup yields CDR1 MNHNY and CDR2 SVGAGI (reference sequence). The CDR3 spans 17 residues. CDR3 region: CASSRPTGGETNYGYTF. The CDR3 DNA follows: TGTGCCAGCAGTCGTCCCACAGGGGGAGAAACTAACTATGGCTACACCTTC.

The V call is TRBV12-3 or TRBV12-4, the J call TRBJ1-2; D unresolved. The ends were cut back, 6 bases at V and 7 bases at J, with 12 bases in the middle. The CDR3 totals 12 residues. CDR3: CASRREAGGYTF. The DNA for the CDR3 is TGTGCCAGCAGACGCGAGGCGGGTGGCTACACCTTC.